Listed below are T cell receptor beta chains from one sample, sequenced in a study of blood T cell repertoires in COVID-19. TCRdb keeps only in-frame clones here, not all; method: immunoSEQ multiplex PCR. Of approximately 360,000 clones listed, approximately 87% are singletons. Sequencing was done on a sample of PBMCs or T cells enriched from blood (not recorded which). These receptors were collected from a woman under 40 with acute COVID-19. CDR3s include the opening cysteine and the closing phenylalanine or tryptophan. The order of the fields is V gene, D gene, J gene, clone size, CDR3 DNA, CDR3 protein. The D gene is left open where the match is weak. Some rows mark clone size as missing; the rest say once, few, many or name a class of expanded clone.

v_call: TRBV3-1/TRBV3-2
d_call: -
j_call: TRBJ1-2
clone_size: -
cdr3_nt: TGTGCCAGCAGCCTCATGGGGGGGGGAGGAGGCTATGGCTACACCTTC
cdr3_aa: CASSLMGGGGGYGYTF

v_call: TRBV29-1
d_call: -
j_call: TRBJ2-1
clone_size: -
cdr3_nt: TGCAGCGTTGGGAGGGGATCCTACAATGAGCAGTTCTTC
cdr3_aa: CSVGRGSYNEQFF

v_call: TRBV5-1
d_call: TRBD2
j_call: TRBJ2-1
clone_size: -
cdr3_nt: TGCGCCACCAGTAGCGGGGATTTCTACAATGAGCAGTTCTTC
cdr3_aa: CATSSGDFYNEQFF

v_call: TRBV19
d_call: -
j_call: TRBJ1-4
clone_size: -
cdr3_nt: TGTGCCAGTAGTTCGACAGCTGGTATTTATGAAAAACTGTTTTTT
cdr3_aa: CASSSTAGIYEKLFF

v_call: TRBV7-3
d_call: -
j_call: TRBJ1-1
clone_size: -
cdr3_nt: TGTGCCAGCAGGTCGGGGTATCACACTGAAGCTTTCTTT
cdr3_aa: CASRSGYHTEAFF

v_call: TRBV6-5
d_call: -
j_call: TRBJ2-1
clone_size: -
cdr3_nt: TGTGCCAGCAGTAACGGGGATACGAATGAGCAGTTCTTC
cdr3_aa: CASSNGDTNEQFF

v_call: TRBV12-3/TRBV12-4
d_call: TRBD1
j_call: TRBJ2-7
clone_size: -
cdr3_nt: TGTGCCAGCAGACGGGACAGGGGAGTCGAGCAGTACTTC
cdr3_aa: CASRRDRGVEQYF

v_call: TRBV5-4
d_call: -
j_call: TRBJ2-3
clone_size: few
cdr3_nt: TGTGCCAGCAGCTTAAAGGTTAGCCAAGATACGCAGTATTTT
cdr3_aa: CASSLKVSQDTQYF

v_call: TRBV6-5
d_call: -
j_call: TRBJ1-6
clone_size: -
cdr3_nt: TGTGCCAGCTTAGTGGGGGGCTCCTATAATTCACCCCTCCACTTT
cdr3_aa: CASLVGGSYNSPLHF

v_call: TRBV4-2
d_call: TRBD2
j_call: TRBJ2-3
clone_size: -
cdr3_nt: TGTGCCAGCAGCCGCCAGAGGATTGGAGCGGGGGAGGATACGCAGTATTTT
cdr3_aa: CASSRQRIGAGEDTQYF

v_call: TRBV5-6
d_call: -
j_call: TRBJ2-4
clone_size: -
cdr3_nt: TGTGCCAGCAGCTCAATCCAAAACATTCAGTACTTC
cdr3_aa: CASSSIQNIQYF

v_call: TRBV11-2
d_call: -
j_call: TRBJ1-2
clone_size: once
cdr3_nt: TGTGCCAGCAGCATACAGGGCTATGGCTACACCTTC
cdr3_aa: CASSIQGYGYTF

v_call: TRBV20-1
d_call: -
j_call: TRBJ2-3
clone_size: -
cdr3_nt: TGCAGTGCTAGTTGGGGGCAGTCTAGCACAGATACGCAGTATTTT
cdr3_aa: CSASWGQSSTDTQYF

v_call: TRBV19
d_call: -
j_call: TRBJ1-5
clone_size: -
cdr3_nt: TGTGCCAGTAGTATCCGACGGGTCGGGAATCAGCCCCAGCATTTT
cdr3_aa: CASSIRRVGNQPQHF

v_call: TRBV27
d_call: TRBD1
j_call: TRBJ2-7
clone_size: -
cdr3_nt: TGTGCCAGCAGTTTGCGACGGACGGGACAGGTTGCCTACGAGCAGTACTTC
cdr3_aa: CASSLRRTGQVAYEQYF

v_call: TRBV3-1/TRBV3-2
d_call: TRBD2
j_call: TRBJ2-3
clone_size: -
cdr3_nt: TGTGCCAGCAGCCCCCACGGCGGGGGGTTGTCAGATACGCAGTATTTT
cdr3_aa: CASSPHGGGLSDTQYF

v_call: TRBV6-5
d_call: TRBD2
j_call: TRBJ2-1
clone_size: -
cdr3_nt: TGTGCCAGCAGAGGAGCGGGGGGCTCCTACAATGAGCAGTTCTTC
cdr3_aa: CASRGAGGSYNEQFF

v_call: TRBV5-1
d_call: -
j_call: TRBJ2-1
clone_size: -
cdr3_nt: TGCGCCAGCAGCTTGGCCGGGGGCAATGAGCAGTTCTTC
cdr3_aa: CASSLAGGNEQFF

v_call: TRBV2
d_call: -
j_call: TRBJ2-7
clone_size: -
cdr3_nt: TGTGCCAGCAGTCTACAGTCCTACGAGCAGTACTTC
cdr3_aa: CASSLQSYEQYF

v_call: TRBV19
d_call: TRBD2
j_call: TRBJ2-5
clone_size: -
cdr3_nt: TGTGCCAGTAGTTTGAGTGGGACTAGCGGGTTGGGGACCCAGTACTTC
cdr3_aa: CASSLSGTSGLGTQYF

v_call: TRBV11-2
d_call: TRBD2
j_call: TRBJ2-3
clone_size: -
cdr3_nt: TGTGCCAGCAGCTTAGCGGGGGGGGCAGATACGCAGTATTTT
cdr3_aa: CASSLAGGADTQYF

v_call: TRBV12-3/TRBV12-4
d_call: -
j_call: TRBJ2-7
clone_size: -
cdr3_nt: TGTGCCAGCAGTTTAACGGTGGCTAGCGAGCAGTACTTC
cdr3_aa: CASSLTVASEQYF